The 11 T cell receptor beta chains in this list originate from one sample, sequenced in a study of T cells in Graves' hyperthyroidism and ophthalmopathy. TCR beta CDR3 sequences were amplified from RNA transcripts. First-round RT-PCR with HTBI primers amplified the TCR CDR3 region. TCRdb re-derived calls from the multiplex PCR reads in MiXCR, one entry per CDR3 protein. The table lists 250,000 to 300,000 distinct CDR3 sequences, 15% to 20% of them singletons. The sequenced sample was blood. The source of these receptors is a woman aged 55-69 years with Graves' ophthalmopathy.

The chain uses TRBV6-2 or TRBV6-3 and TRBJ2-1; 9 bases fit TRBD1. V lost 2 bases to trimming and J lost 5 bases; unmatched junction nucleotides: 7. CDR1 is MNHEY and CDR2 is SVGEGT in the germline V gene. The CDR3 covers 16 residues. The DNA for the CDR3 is TGTGCCAGCAGTTACCTACGACAGGGGGGGAACAATGAGCAGTTCTTC. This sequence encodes CASSYLRQGGNNEQFF.

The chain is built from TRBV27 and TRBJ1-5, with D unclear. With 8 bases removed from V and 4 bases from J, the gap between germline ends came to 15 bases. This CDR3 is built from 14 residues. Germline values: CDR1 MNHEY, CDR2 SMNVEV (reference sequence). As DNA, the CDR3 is TGTGCCAGCCGACCGGGGATGGGAAATCAGCCCCAGCATTTT. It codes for CASRPGMGNQPQHF.

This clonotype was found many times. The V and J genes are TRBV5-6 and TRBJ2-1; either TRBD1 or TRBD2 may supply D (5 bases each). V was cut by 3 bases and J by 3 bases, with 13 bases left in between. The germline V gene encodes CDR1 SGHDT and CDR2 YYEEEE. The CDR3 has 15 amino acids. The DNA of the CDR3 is TGTGCCAGCAGCTGGGGACCCCCAAGCTACAATGAGCAGTTCTTC. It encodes CASSWGPPSYNEQFF.

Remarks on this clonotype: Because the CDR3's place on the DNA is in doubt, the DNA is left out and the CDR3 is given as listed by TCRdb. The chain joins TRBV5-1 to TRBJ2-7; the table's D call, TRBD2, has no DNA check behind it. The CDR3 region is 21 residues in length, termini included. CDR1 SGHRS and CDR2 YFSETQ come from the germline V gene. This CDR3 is CASSFYICSARSRAVSYEQYF.

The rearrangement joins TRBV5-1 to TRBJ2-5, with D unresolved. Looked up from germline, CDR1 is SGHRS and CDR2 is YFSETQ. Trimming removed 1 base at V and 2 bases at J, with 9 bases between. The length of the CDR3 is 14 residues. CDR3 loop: CASSLRSTQETQYF. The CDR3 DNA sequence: TGCGCCAGCAGCTTGCGTTCGACACAAGAGACCCAGTACTTC.

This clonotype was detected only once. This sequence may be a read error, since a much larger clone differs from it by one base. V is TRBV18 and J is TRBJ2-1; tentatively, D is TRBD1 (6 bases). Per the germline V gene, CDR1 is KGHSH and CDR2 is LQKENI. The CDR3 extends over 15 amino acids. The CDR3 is CASSQDSDSYDEQFF. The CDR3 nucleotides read TGTGCCAGCTCACAGGACAGCGACTCCTACGATGAGCAGTTCTTC.

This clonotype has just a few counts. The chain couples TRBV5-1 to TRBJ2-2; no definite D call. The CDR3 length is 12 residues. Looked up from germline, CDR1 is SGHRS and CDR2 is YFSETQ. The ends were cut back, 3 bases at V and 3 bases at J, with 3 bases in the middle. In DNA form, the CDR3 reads TGCGCCAGCAGCTATTACACCGGGGAGCTGTTTTTT. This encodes CASSYYTGELFF.

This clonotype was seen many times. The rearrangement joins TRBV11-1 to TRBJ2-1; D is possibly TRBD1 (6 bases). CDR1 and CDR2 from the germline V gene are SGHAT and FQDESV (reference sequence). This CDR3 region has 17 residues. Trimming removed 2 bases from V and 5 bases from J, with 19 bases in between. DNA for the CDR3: TGTGCCAGCAGCTTACTTACAGGGATAGTGTCTCACAATGAGCAGTTCTTC. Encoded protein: CASSLLTGIVSHNEQFF.

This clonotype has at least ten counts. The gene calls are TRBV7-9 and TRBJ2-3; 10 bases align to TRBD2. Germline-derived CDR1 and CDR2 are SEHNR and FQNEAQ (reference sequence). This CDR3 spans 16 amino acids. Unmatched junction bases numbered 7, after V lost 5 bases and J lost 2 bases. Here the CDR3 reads CASSGNLAGATDTQYF. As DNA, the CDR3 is TGTGCCAGCAGCGGCAACCTAGCGGGAGCCACAGATACGCAGTATTTT.

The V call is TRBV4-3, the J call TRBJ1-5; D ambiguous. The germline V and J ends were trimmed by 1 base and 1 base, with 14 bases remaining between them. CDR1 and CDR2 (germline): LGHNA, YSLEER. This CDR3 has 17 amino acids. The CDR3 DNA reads TGCGCCAGCAGCCAAGGAATTGGGGTTGGAAGCAATCAGCCCCAGCATTTT. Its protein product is CASSQGIGVGSNQPQHF.

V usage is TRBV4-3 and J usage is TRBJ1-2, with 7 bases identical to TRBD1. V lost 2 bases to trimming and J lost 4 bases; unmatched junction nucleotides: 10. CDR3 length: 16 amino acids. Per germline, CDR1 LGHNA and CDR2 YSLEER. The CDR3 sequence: CASSQTRGQVVYGYTF. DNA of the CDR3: TGCGCCAGCAGCCAAACTCGAGGACAGGTTGTCTATGGCTACACCTTC.